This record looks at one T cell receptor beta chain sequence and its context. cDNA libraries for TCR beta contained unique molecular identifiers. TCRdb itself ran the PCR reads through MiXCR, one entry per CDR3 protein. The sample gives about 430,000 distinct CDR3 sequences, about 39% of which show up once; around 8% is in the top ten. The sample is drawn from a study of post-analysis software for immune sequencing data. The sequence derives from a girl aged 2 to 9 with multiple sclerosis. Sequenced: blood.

The CDR3 here is CASSSHRIHEQYF. The CDR3 DNA is TGTGCCAGCAGCTCCCATCGAATCCACGAGCAGTACTTC. The chain recombines TRBV6-5 with TRBJ2-7; D gene ambiguous. Germline loops: CDR1 MNHEY, CDR2 SVGAGI. Trimming took 6 bases from V and 5 from J, leaving 14 bases between them. The CDR3 spans 13 residues.